This entry is about one T cell receptor beta chain. Its target is not known. The sample belongs to a study of CD4 T cells in relation to SARS-CoV-2 and coronaviruses. J lost 5 bases, V lost 3 bases, and 4 bases had no gene match. CDR1 and CDR2 from the germline V gene are SGHVS and FNYEAQ. The CDR3 has 15 residues. The unexposed donors gave CD4+ T cells in about 2011-2018, prior to COVID-19. Findings of the study overall: Roughly 65% of donors had memory CD4+ clonotypes crossrecognizing SARS-CoV-2 and common cold coronavirus spike. Crossreactivity was assessed only for spike protein, not other viral proteins.

Using immunoSEQ multiplex PCR, the repertoire was profiled, and TCRdb retains in-frame clones only, with some absent. Among 55,000 to 70,000 clones listed, just over 90% were seen once. V and J are TRBV7-6 and TRBJ2-7; 13 bases are shared with TRBD2. The sequencing sample was made of naive CD4+ T cells from PBMCs. As for subset: naive CD4+ T cells isolated by negative enrichment. This TCR was sampled from a human donor in good health. This CDR3 reads CASSLGLAGNNEQYF. In DNA, the CDR3 is TGTGCCAGCAGCTTGGGACTAGCGGGAAATAACGAGCAGTACTTC. Full variable domain (missing parts from reference TRBV7-6 and TRBJ2-7): GAGVSQSPRYKVTKRGQDVALRCDPISGHVSLYWYRQALGQGPEFLTYFNYEAQQDKSGLPNDRFSAERPEGSISTLTIQRTEQRDSAMYRCASSLGLAGNNEQYFGPGTRLTVT.